Described below is a single T cell receptor (beta chain) sequence and its context. The antigen it recognizes is unknown. Per-base qualities were not stored, and no clone one base away is much larger. To prepare the library, 5' RACE was applied. Sequencing was performed on an Illumina HiSeq 2500. A second PCR of about 6 to 11 cycles was performed with a sample-barcoded 5' primer and a J-beta primer mix. Each TCR beta cDNA molecule received a unique molecular identifier from a template-switch 5' adaptor carrying 12 random nucleotides. Each sample yielded at least 2.5 million CDR3-containing paired-end reads. The Mint cDNA synthesis kit, primed by a TRBC-specific oligonucleotide, was used to synthesize first-strand cDNA from all RNA. After uracil-DNA glycosylase treatment, a first 18-cycle PCR used universal primers M1SS and BC2_uni_R on all cDNA. The paper's processing steps were these. Each sample was normalized by randomly selecting 1 million high-quality reads, each carrying a distinct molecular identifier. Instead of being binned into consensus sequences, reads that shared molecular identifiers were thrown out. CDR3 identification, clonotype clustering and error correction used MiTCR with a Q25 quality threshold and the strictest error-elimination algorithm. A nonparametric unseen species model with Euler transformation was used to estimate a lower bound on total TCR beta diversity. The raw public reads went through TCRdb reprocessing: fastp at Q25, MiXCR clone calling, in-frame beta chains kept. When rows share a CDR3 protein, they turn into one entry using the most common DNA and genes. TCRdb's processing, not the study's, gives the V and J calls here. For this sample the table gives about 1.4 million distinct CDR3 sequences, of which approximately 59% were detected only once. The top ten clonotypes cover 6.5% to 8.5% of the sample.

These data belong to a study of blood T cells in healthy people across ages (dated by TCRdb to between 2015 and 2017). The study in broad terms: In model experiments, template switching captured about one uniquely barcoded TCR beta cDNA molecule for every two T cells. To track age-related changes in TCR beta repertoire diversity, the study relied on deep sequencing normalized with unique cDNA molecular identifiers. The donors were divided into four age groups: young (average approximately 15 years), middle-aged (about 40), aged (62) and long-lived (more than 75). To avoid experimental bias, donors of different ages were distributed randomly across sequencing lanes. Using the same blood draw, the study looked at two additional independent replicas of 1 million unique cDNA reads for two donors, one aged 18 to 30 and the other aged 80 or older. Beyond this particular receptor, the publication reports: Conclusive comparison of naive and antigen-experienced compartments was prevented by the profiling of bulk unsorted PBMCs. Estimates of total diversity based on one million sequenced T cells were considered lower bounds and underestimates. As age increased, observed TCR beta diversity per million T cells dropped in a roughly linear way, and a significant reduction was already evident by age 40. Donor CMV infection status was unknown, potentially confounding age-related changes in expanded clonotypes. The long-lived group showed more naive CD4+ T cells, fewer expanded clones and increased TCR diversity than the aged group, suggesting age selection. A strong correlation was found between observed TCR beta diversity and the percentage of naive T cells measured by flow cytometry.

The donors were roughly 39 Caucasian individuals from Russia, aged roughly 6 to 100 years, who were systemically healthy. Each donor gave approximately 10 milliliters of peripheral blood, collected into EDTA-treated Vacutainer tubes. Ficoll-Paque density-gradient centrifugation was used to isolate PBMCs, with at least 7 million per sample. Trizol reagent was used to extract total RNA from PBMCs, with at least 5 micrograms per sample. Naive CD45RAhigh/CD27high T cell percentages were measured by flow cytometry on a PBMC aliquot from every donor. The sequenced sample was blood. This clonotype originated in a man between 18 and 29 years old in good health.

The DNA reads TGTGCCAGCAGAGTGGCACTAGCCGCCGGGGAGCTGTTTTTT. This encodes CASRVALAAGELFF. The rearranged segments are TRBV3-1 and TRBJ2-2; the D segment could be TRBD2, given 6 matching bases. From cysteine to phenylalanine, the CDR3 is 14 amino acids long. The kept DNA is CDR3 alone, 42 bases in frame from the first base. Reading the germline V gene (reference sequence) gives CDR1 LGHDT and CDR2 YNNKEL. V drops 6 bases and J drops 6 bases, leaving 14 bases in between.